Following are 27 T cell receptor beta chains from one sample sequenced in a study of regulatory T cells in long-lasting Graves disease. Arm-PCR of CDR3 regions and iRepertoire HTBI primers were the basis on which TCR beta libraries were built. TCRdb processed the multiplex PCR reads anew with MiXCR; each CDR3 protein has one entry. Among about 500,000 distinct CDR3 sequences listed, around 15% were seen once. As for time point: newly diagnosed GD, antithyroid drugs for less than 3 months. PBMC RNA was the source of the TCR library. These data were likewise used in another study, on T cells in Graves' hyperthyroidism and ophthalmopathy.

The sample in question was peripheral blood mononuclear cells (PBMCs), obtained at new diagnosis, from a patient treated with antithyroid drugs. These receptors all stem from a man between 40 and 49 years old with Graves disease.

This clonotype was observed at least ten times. In DNA form, the CDR3 reads TGCAGTCCCTCTGGCGCAGAAGACACTGAAGCTTTCTTT. Its translation is CSPSGAEDTEAFF. This rearrangement joins TRBV20-1 to TRBJ1-1; D is uncertain. This CDR3 contains 13 residues. V lost 8 bases and J lost 3, with 16 bases in between. Per the germline V gene, CDR1 is DFQATT and CDR2 is SNEGSKA (reference sequence).

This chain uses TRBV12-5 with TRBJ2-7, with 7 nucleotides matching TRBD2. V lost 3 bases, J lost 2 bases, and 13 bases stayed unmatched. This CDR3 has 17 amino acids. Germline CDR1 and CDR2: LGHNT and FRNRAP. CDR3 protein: CASGFRSLLASTYEQYF. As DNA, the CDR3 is TGTGCTAGTGGTTTCCGCTCCTTACTAGCGAGCACCTACGAGCAGTACTTC.

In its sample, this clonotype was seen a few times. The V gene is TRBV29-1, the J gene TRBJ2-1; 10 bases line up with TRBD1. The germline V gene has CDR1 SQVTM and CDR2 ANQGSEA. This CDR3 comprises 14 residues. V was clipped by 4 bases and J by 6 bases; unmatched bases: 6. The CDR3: CSVAGTGDFNEQFF. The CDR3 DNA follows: TGCAGCGTTGCCGGGACAGGGGACTTCAATGAGCAGTTCTTC.

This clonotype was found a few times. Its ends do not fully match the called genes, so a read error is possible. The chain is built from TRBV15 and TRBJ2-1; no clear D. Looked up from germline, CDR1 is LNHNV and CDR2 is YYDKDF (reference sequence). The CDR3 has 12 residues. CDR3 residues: CATSSSDNEQFF. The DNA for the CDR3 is TGTGCCACCAGCAGCTCCGACAATGAGCAGTTCTTC. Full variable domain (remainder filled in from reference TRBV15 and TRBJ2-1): DAMVIQNPRYQVTQFGKPVTLSCSQTLNHNVMYWYQQKSSQAPKLLFHYYDKDFNNEADTPDNFQSRRPNTSFCFLDIRSPGLGDTAMYLCATSSSDNEQFFGPGTRLTVL.

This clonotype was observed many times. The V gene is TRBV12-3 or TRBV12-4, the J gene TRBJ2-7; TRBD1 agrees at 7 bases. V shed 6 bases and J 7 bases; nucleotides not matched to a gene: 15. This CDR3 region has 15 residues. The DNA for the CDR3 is TGTGCCAGCAGCCCCCGTACGACAGGGCTAAGTGAGCAGTACTTC. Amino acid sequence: CASSPRTTGLSEQYF.

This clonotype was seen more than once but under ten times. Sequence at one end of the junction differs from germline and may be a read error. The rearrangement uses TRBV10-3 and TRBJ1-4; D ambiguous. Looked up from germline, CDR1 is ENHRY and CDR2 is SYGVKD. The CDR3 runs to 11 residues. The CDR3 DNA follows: TGTGCCATAAGTGAAGGTGAAAAACTGTTTTTT. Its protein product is CAISEGEKLFF.

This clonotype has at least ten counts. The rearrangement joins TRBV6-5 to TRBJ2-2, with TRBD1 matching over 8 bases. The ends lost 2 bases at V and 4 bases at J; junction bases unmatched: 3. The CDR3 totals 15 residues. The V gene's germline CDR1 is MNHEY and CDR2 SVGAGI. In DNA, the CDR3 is TGTGCCAGCAGTTACGCGGACAGGGCCACCGGGGAGCTGTTTTTT. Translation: CASSYADRATGELFF.

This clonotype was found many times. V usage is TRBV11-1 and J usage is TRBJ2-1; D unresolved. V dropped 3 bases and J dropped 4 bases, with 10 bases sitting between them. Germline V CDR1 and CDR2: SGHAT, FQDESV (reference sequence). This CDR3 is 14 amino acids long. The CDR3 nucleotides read TGTGCCAGCAGCTTCGCTCAGCATTACAATGAGCAGTTCTTC. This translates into CASSFAQHYNEQFF.

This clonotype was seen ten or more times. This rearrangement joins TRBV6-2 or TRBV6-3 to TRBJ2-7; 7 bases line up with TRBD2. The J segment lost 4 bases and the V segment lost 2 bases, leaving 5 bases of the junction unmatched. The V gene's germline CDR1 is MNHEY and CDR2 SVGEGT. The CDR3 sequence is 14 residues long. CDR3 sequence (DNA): TGTGCCAGCAGTTACGGAGTAGCGGGTTACGAGCAGTACTTC. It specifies CASSYGVAGYEQYF.

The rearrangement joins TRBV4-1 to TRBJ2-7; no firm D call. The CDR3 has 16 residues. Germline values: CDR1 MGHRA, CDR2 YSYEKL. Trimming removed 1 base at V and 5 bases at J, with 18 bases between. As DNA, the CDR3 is TGCGCCAGCAGCCAAGGTAGAGGTGACCCCCTCCACGAGCAGTACTTC. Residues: CASSQGRGDPLHEQYF.

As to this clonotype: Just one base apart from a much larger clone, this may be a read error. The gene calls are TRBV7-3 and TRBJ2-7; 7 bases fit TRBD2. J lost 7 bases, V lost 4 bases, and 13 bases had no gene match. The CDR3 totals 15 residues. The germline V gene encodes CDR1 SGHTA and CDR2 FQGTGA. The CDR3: CASSSSPGGYNEQYF. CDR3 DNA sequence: TGTGCCAGCAGCTCATCCCCGGGGGGATACAATGAGCAGTACTTC.

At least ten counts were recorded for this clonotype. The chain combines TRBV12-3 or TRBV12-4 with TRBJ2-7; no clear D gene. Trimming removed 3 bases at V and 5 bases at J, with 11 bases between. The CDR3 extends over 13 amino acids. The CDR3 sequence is CASSLDRRHEQYF. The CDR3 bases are TGTGCCAGCAGTTTGGATAGGCGGCACGAGCAGTACTTC.

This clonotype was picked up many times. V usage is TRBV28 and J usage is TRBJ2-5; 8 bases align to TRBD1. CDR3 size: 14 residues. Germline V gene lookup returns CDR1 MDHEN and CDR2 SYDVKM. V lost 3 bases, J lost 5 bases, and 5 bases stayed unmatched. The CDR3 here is CASSLTGEYETQYF. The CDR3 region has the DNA TGTGCCAGCAGTTTGACAGGGGAATATGAGACCCAGTACTTC.

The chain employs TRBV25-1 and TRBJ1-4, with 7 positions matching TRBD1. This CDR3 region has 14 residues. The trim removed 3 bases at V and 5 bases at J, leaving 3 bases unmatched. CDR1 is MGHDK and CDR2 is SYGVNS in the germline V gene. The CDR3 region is CASSDVGGNEKLFF. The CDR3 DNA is TGTGCCAGCAGTGATGTAGGGGGCAATGAAAAACTGTTTTTT.

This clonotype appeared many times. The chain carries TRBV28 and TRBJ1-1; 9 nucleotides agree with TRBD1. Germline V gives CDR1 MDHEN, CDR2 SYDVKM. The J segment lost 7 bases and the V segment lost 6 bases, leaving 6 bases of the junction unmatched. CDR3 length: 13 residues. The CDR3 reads CASREQGAREAFF. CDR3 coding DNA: TGTGCCAGCAGAGAACAGGGGGCTCGTGAAGCTTTCTTT. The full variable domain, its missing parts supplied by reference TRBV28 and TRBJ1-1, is DVKVTQSSRYLVKRTGEKVFLECVQDMDHENMFWYRQDPGLGLRLIYFSYDVKMKEKGDIPEGYSVSREKKERFSLILESASTNQTSMYLCASREQGAREAFFGQGTRLTVV.

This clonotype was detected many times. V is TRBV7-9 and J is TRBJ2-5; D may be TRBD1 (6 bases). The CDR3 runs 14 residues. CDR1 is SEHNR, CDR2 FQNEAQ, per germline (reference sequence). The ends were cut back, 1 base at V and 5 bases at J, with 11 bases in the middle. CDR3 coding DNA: TGTGCCAGCAGCTTAGTACAGGGTCGGGAGACCCAGTACTTC. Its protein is CASSLVQGRETQYF. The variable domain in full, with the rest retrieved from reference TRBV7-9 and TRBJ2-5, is DTGVSQNPRHKITKRGQNVTFRCDPISEHNRLYWYRQTLGQGPEFLTYFQNEAQLEKSRLLSDRFSAERPKGSFSTLEIQRTEQGDSAMYLCASSLVQGRETQYFGPGTRLLVL.

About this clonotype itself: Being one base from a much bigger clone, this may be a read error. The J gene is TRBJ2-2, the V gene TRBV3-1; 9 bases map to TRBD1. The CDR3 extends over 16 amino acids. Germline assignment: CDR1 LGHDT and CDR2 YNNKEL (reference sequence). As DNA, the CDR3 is TGTGTCAGCAGCCCCAGGACAGGGGCCGGCACCGGGGAGCTGTTTTTT. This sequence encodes CVSSPRTGAGTGELFF. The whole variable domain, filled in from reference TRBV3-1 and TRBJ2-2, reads DTAVSQTPKYLVTQMGNDKSIKCEQNLGHDTMYWYKQDSKKFLKIMFSYNNKELIINETVPNRFSPKSPDKAHLNLHINSLELGDSAVYFCVSSPRTGAGTGELFFGEGSRLTVL.

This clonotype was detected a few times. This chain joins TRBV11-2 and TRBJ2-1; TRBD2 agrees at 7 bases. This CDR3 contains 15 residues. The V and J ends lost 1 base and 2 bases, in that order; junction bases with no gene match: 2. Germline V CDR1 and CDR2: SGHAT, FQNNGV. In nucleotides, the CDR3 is TGTGCCAGCAGCTTAGGGGGGGGGGCCTACAATGAGCAGTTCTTC. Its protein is CASSLGGGAYNEQFF.

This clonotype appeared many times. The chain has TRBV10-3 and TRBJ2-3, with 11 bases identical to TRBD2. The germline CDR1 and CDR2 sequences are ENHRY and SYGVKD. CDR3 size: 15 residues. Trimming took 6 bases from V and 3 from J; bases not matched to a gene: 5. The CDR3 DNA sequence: TGTGCCATCAGGATGACTAGCGGGATGACAGATACGCAGTATTTT. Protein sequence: CAIRMTSGMTDTQYF.

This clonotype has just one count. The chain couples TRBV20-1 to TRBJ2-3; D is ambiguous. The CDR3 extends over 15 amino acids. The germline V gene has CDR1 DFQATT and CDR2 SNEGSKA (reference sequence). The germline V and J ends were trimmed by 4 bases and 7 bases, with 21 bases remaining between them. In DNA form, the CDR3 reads TGCAGTGCTACTCTAGTGTCCGAAACCGGGTATACGCAGTATTTT. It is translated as CSATLVSETGYTQYF.

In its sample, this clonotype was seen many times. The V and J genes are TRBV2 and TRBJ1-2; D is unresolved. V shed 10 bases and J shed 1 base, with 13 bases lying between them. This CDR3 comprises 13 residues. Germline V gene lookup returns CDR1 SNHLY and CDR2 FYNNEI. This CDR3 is CATARGNNYGYTF. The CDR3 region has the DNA TGTGCCACTGCAAGAGGGAATAACTATGGCTACACCTTC.

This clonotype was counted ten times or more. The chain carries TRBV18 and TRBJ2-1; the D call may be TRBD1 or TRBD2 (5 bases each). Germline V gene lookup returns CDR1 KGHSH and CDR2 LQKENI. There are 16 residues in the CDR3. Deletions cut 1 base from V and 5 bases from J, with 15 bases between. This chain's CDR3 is CASSPLYGTPDNEQFF. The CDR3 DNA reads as TGTGCCAGCTCACCACTTTACGGGACCCCCGACAATGAGCAGTTCTTC.

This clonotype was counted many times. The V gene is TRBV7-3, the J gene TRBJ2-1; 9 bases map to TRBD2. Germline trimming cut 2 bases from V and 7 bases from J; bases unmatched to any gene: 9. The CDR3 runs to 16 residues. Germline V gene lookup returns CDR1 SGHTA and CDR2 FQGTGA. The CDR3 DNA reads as TGTGCCAGCAGCTTATCGTGGGCGGGAGGGTCAAATGAGCAGTTCTTC. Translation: CASSLSWAGGSNEQFF. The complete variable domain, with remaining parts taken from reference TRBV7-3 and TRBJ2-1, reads GAGVSQTPSNKVTEKGKYVELRCDPISGHTALYWYRQSLGQGPEFLIYFQGTGAADDSGLPNDRFFAVRPEGSVSTLKIQRTERGDSAVYLCASSLSWAGGSNEQFFGPGTRLTVL.

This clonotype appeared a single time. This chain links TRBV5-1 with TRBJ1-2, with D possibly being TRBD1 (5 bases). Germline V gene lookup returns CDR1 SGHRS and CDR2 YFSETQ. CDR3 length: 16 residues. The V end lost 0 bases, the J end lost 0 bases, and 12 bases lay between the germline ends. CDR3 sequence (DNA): TGCGCCAGCAGCTTGGCCCCCCCAGGGACTAACTATGGCTACACCTTC. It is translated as CASSLAPPGTNYGYTF.

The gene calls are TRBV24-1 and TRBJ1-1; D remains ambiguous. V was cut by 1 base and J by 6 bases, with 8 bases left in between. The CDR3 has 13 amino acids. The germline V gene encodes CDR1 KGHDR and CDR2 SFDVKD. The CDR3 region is CATSDFWGAEAFF. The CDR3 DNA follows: TGTGCCACCAGTGATTTCTGGGGTGCTGAAGCTTTCTTT.

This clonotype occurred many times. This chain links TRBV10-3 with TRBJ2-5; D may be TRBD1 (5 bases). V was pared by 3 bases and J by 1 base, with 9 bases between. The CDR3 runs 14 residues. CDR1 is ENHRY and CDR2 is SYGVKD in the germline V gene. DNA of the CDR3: TGTGCCATCAGTGACCGGCAGGGCCAAGAGACCCAGTACTTC. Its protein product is CAISDRQGQETQYF.

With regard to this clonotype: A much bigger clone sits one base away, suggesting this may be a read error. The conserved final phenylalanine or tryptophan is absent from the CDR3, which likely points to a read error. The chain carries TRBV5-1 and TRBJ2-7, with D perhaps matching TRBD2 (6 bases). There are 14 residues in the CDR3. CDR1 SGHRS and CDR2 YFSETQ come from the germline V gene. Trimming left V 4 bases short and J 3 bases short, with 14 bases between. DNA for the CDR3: TGCGCCAGCAGCCGCCGGGACTGGGACTACGAGCAGTACCTC. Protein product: CASSRRDWDYEQYL.